This TCR beta chain was retrieved from a study of shared clonotypes between healthy human individuals. Study summary: There were three CD4 naive, three CD4 memory, two CD8 naive and one CD8 memory plates per donor. Study outcomes and limitations: It was observed that approximately 5% of naive CD4 clonotypes were shared across four donors.

It was about 180 ng DNA, tens of thousands of T cell genomes, that sorted-subset replicate PCRs used. Sequencing was performed with immunoSEQ multiplex PCR; in TCRdb, only in-frame clones are kept and a portion is missing. Here the sample spans under 2,000,000 clones, about 94% being singletons. Naive CD8 cells lacked CD45RO, underwent positive selection for CCR7 and left out terminally differentiated effector memory CD45RA+ cells. The CDR3 sequence is 13 residues long. The V and J ends lost 8 bases and 4 bases, in that order; junction bases with no gene match: 3. Germline CDR1 and CDR2: MNHNY and SVGAGI (reference sequence). About this clone itself: Its antigen is undetermined.

This rearrangement joins TRBV6-6 to TRBJ1-2, with TRBD1 matching 11 bases. The sample comprised naive CD8+ T cells sorted from blood. This clonotype was sampled from a man younger than 30 in good health. In nucleotides, the CDR3 is TGTGCCAGCCCAGGGACAGGGGGCTATGGCTACACCTTC. It yields the protein CASPGTGGYGYTF.